This T cell receptor (beta chain) emerged from a study of OX40 agonist ivuxolimab in advanced cancers. The CDR3 has 18 amino acids. Per the germline V gene, CDR1 is SGHNT and CDR2 is YYREEE (reference sequence). The V end lost 4 bases, the J end lost 0 bases, and 20 bases lay between the germline ends. This clone has just a few counts. At baseline, cycle 4 day 1, and cycle 7 day 1, blood was sampled. Generated by immunoSEQ multiplex PCR, the TCRdb table keeps only in-frame clones and is missing some. Found here are roughly 7,300 clones, around 86% of them singletons; the top ten hold around 1.9%. The gene calls are TRBV5-4 and TRBJ2-1; possible D gene TRBD1, 6 bases. The TCR originated in an adult with an advanced solid tumor such as melanoma, head and neck, liver or kidney cancer. This specimen consisted of CD4+ or CD8+ T cells sorted from blood, obtained in a trial of the OX40 agonist ivuxolimab. The CDR3 protein is CASSPGQPELSSYNEQFF. CDR3 DNA sequence: TGTGCCAGCAGCCCGGGACAACCCGAATTGAGCTCCTACAATGAGCAGTTCTTC.